This is a list of T cell receptor beta chains from one sample in a study of metastatic and nonmetastatic thyroid tumors. Using MiXCR, TCRdb re-called clones from the PCR reads. In the table there are about 34,000 clones, around 17% of which are singletons. Sequencing used blood. Receptor source: a female donor with papillary thyroid cancer or a benign thyroid nodule (not recorded which). Some clones in this sample may be carry-over from other donors' samples. The CDR3 runs from the conserved cysteine through the conserved F or W. D genes are given only for firm matches. Size tells how often a clone was seen (once, few, many) or the class of an expanded clone, and some rows leave it out.

CDR3aa: CASSETWMGDEQYF; CDR3nt: TGTGCCAGCAGCGAGACATGGATGGGGGACGAGCAGTACTTC; v_gene: TRBV28; j_gene: TRBJ2-7; abundance: many; d_gene: NA
CDR3aa: CASSESGQGNNSPLHF; CDR3nt: TGCGCCAGCAGCGAATCGGGACAGGGAAATAATTCACCCCTCCACTTT; v_gene: TRBV5-1; j_gene: TRBJ1-6; abundance: medium-sized; d_gene: TRBD1
CDR3aa: CASSPRGRLKLFF; CDR3nt: TGTGCCAGCAGTCCCCGGGGCAGGTTAAAACTGTTTTTT; v_gene: TRBV28; j_gene: TRBJ1-4; abundance: many; d_gene: NA
CDR3aa: CSAIGGPRVGYGYTF; CDR3nt: TGCAGCGCCATTGGGGGTCCCCGGGTTGGATATGGCTACACCTTC; v_gene: TRBV29-1; j_gene: TRBJ1-2; abundance: many; d_gene: NA
CDR3aa: CASSTSGQGGQPQHF; CDR3nt: TGTGCCAGCAGTACAAGCGGACAGGGTGGTCAGCCCCAGCATTTT; v_gene: TRBV6-1; j_gene: TRBJ1-5; abundance: many; d_gene: TRBD1
CDR3aa: CASSLSQKDGQFF; CDR3nt: TGTGCCAGCAGCTTATCACAAAAGGACGGGCAGTTCTTC; v_gene: TRBV7-3; j_gene: TRBJ2-1; abundance: many; d_gene: NA
CDR3aa: CASSPHTDQYF; CDR3nt: TGCGCCAGCAGCCCACACACCGATCAGTACTTC; v_gene: TRBV5-1; j_gene: TRBJ2-7; abundance: NA; d_gene: NA
CDR3aa: CASSPGAEYTEAFF; CDR3nt: TGTGCCAGTAGCCCCGGTGCAGAGTACACTGAAGCTTTCTTT; v_gene: TRBV19; j_gene: TRBJ1-1; abundance: many; d_gene: NA
CDR3aa: CASRGFLDKIYEQYF; CDR3nt: TGTGCCAGCAGGGGTTTCCTAGACAAGATCTACGAGCAGTACTTC; v_gene: TRBV7-9; j_gene: TRBJ2-7; abundance: NA; d_gene: NA
CDR3aa: CASSKPTSGRKYTQYF; CDR3nt: TGTGCTAGCAGCAAACCAACTAGCGGTAGGAAGTATACGCAGTATTTT; v_gene: TRBV7-7; j_gene: TRBJ2-3; abundance: NA; d_gene: TRBD2
CDR3aa: CASSSTRLNRVWTDTQYF; CDR3nt: TGTGCCAGCAGCTCCACCAGATTGAACAGGGTCTGGACAGATACGCAGTATTTT; v_gene: TRBV7-8; j_gene: TRBJ2-3; abundance: many; d_gene: NA
CDR3aa: CASSHRGAGEAKNIQYF; CDR3nt: TGTGCCAGCAGTCACCGGGGGGCAGGGGAGGCCAAAAACATTCAGTACTTC; v_gene: TRBV3-1; j_gene: TRBJ2-4; abundance: many; d_gene: NA
CDR3aa: CATSAGFSNQPQHF; CDR3nt: TGCGCCACGAGTGCCGGTTTTAGCAATCAGCCCCAGCATTTT; v_gene: TRBV5-1; j_gene: TRBJ1-5; abundance: many; d_gene: NA
CDR3aa: CSARPSGGGTGELFF; CDR3nt: TGCAGTGCTAGGCCCTCCGGGGGGGGCACCGGGGAGCTGTTTTTT; v_gene: TRBV20-1; j_gene: TRBJ2-2; abundance: many; d_gene: TRBD2